The 23 T cell receptor beta chains below all came from one sample that was sequenced in a study of T cells after yellow fever vaccination. TCRdb reprocessed the 5' RACE reads with MiXCR, giving one entry per CDR3 protein. The sample holds about 400,000 distinct CDR3 sequences, 6.2% seen once. Source: PBMCs, taken 5 days after the yellow fever booster vaccination. These receptors came from a man aged 30-40 years who received the YFV17D yellow fever vaccine.

This clonotype showed up just a few times. The V gene is TRBV20-1, the J gene TRBJ2-2; 7 bases are a match to TRBD2. The CDR3 loop spans 13 amino acids. CDR1 is DFQATT and CDR2 is SNEGSKA in the germline V gene (reference sequence). The junction had 3 bases not matched to a gene; V was cut back by 6 bases and J by 2 bases. CDR3 nucleotides: TGCAGTGCGGGGGGACTAAACACCGGGGAGCTGTTTTTT. Its protein product is CSAGGLNTGELFF.

This clonotype has just a few counts. V and J are TRBV20-1 and TRBJ2-1; D may be TRBD2 (5 bases). Between the trimmed V and J ends, which lost 4 bases and 2 bases, there was a span of 12 bases. Germline V lookup: CDR1 DFQATT, CDR2 SNEGSKA (reference sequence). This CDR3 has 14 amino acids. The CDR3 DNA sequence: TGCAGTGCTACAAGCGGTGCGGCCTACAATGAGCAGTTCTTC. Protein: CSATSGAAYNEQFF.

This clonotype was seen only a few times. The CDR3 region is CASSPSRREGLMVQETQYF. As DNA, the CDR3 is TGTGCCAGCAGTCCAAGCAGGCGGGAGGGCCTGATGGTACAAGAGACCCAGTACTTC. The J gene is TRBJ2-5, the V gene TRBV11-1, with 9 nucleotides matching TRBD2. Germline V gives CDR1 SGHAT, CDR2 FQDESV (reference sequence). This CDR3 is built from 19 residues. J was trimmed by 2 bases and V by 6 bases; bases with no gene match: 19.

The rearrangement joins TRBV10-2 to TRBJ2-5, with 13 bases identical to TRBD2. Germline CDR1 reads WSHSY; CDR2 reads SAAADI. The V gene end was trimmed by 2 bases and the J gene end by 7 bases; junction bases not matched to a gene: 13. The CDR3 covers 18 residues. The CDR3: CASSEPSLAGGTMGTQYF. As DNA, the CDR3 is TGCGCCAGCAGTGAGCCCTCACTAGCGGGAGGGACTATGGGGACCCAGTACTTC.

The chain couples TRBV19 to TRBJ2-3; D possibly corresponds to TRBD2 (6 bases). CDR1 is LNHDA, CDR2 SQIVND, per germline (reference sequence). V gave up 4 bases and J gave up 2 bases, with 19 bases separating them. The CDR3 has 17 amino acids. CDR3 in DNA: TGTGCCAGTAGTACTCTCCCCGGGAGCGCCTTCACAGATACGCAGTATTTT. Translating it yields CASSTLPGSAFTDTQYF. Variable domain in full (rest from reference TRBV19 and TRBJ2-3): DGGITQSPKYLFRKEGQNVTLSCEQNLNHDAMYWYRQDPGQGLRLIYYSQIVNDFQKGDIAEGYSVSREKKESFPLTVTSAQKNPTAFYLCASSTLPGSAFTDTQYFGPGTRLTVL.

V is TRBV2 and J is TRBJ2-3, with 7 bases aligning to TRBD1. V was clipped by 7 bases and J by 6 bases; unmatched bases: 10. This CDR3 spans 14 amino acids. Per the germline V gene, CDR1 is SNHLY and CDR2 is FYNNEI. The CDR3 DNA sequence: TGTGCCAGCAAGGCGGACAGGAATCGGGATACGCAGTATTTT. Protein: CASKADRNRDTQYF.

V usage is TRBV29-1 and J usage is TRBJ1-2, with D tentatively TRBD1 (5 bases). V shed 7 bases and J shed 10 bases, with 16 bases lying between them. Germline lookup yields CDR1 SQVTM and CDR2 ANQGSEA. The CDR3 is made up of 11 amino acids. The chain's CDR3 is CSAAQGRAYTF. CDR3 DNA: TGCAGCGCTGCGCAGGGCCGAGCCTACACCTTC.

In this sample, this clonotype turned up many times. The chain employs TRBV27 and TRBJ2-5; 9 nucleotides align to TRBD1. J was trimmed by 5 bases and V by 6 bases; bases with no gene match: 4. The CDR3 is 13 amino acids. Per the germline V gene, CDR1 is MNHEY and CDR2 is SMNVEV (reference sequence). The CDR3 region is CASRQGARETQYF. The CDR3 DNA is TGTGCCAGCAGACAGGGGGCGAGGGAGACCCAGTACTTC.

The chain is built from TRBV7-2 and TRBJ1-2, with D perhaps matching TRBD1 (5 bases). V dropped 0 bases and J dropped 8 bases, with 16 bases sitting between them. CDR3 length: 15 amino acids. Germline V lookup: CDR1 SGHTA, CDR2 FQGNSA. The CDR3 loop reads CASSLAQGSLRGYTF. CDR3 bases: TGTGCCAGCAGCTTAGCGCAGGGCAGCCTTAGAGGCTACACCTTC.

This clonotype was seen only a few times. The rearrangement joins TRBV25-1 to TRBJ2-1; D possibly matches TRBD1 or TRBD2 (5 bases each). The germline CDR1 and CDR2 sequences are MGHDK and SYGVNS. Trimming took 5 bases from V and 10 from J, leaving 12 bases between them. The CDR3 extends over 12 amino acids. The CDR3 DNA reads TGTGCCAGCAGTCTGGGGGTCGGGGAGCAGTTCTTC. Residues: CASSLGVGEQFF.

Turning to this clonotype: Germline and junction disagree at one end, which may indicate a read error. The genes are TRBV12-3 or TRBV12-4 and TRBJ2-3; 9 nucleotides line up with TRBD1. The CDR3 runs to 20 residues. The CDR3 is CASSPLGQGRFRSGTDTEYF. The CDR3 coding sequence is TGTGCCAGCAGTCCCCTTGGACAGGGGAGATTTAGAAGTGGCACAGATACGGAGTATTTT.

This clonotype was detected only a few times. The chain combines TRBV5-1 with TRBJ2-6; D not certain. V shed 6 bases and J shed 0 bases, with 10 bases lying between them. The CDR3 sequence is 15 residues long. Germline CDR1 reads SGHRS; CDR2 reads YFSETQ. CDR3 nucleotide sequence: TGCGCCAGCACCCGACCGACCTCTGGGGCCAACGTCCTGACTTTC. It translates to CASTRPTSGANVLTF. The complete variable domain, with remaining parts taken from reference TRBV5-1 and TRBJ2-6, reads KAGVTQTPRYLIKTRGQQVTLSCSPISGHRSVSWYQQTPGQGLQFLFEYFSETQRNKGNFPGRFSGRQFSNSRSEMNVSTLELGDSALYLCASTRPTSGANVLTFGAGSRLTVL.

The V and J genes are TRBV15 and TRBJ1-5; 9 nucleotides match TRBD1. This CDR3 has 15 amino acids. Trimming cost V 6 bases and J 0 bases; bases outside gene matches: 3. Per the germline V gene, CDR1 is LNHNV and CDR2 is YYDKDF (reference sequence). CDR3 region: CATRTGGISNQPQHF. The CDR3 nucleotides are TGTGCCACCAGGACAGGGGGTATTAGCAATCAGCCCCAGCATTTT.

This clonotype was detected many times. The rearrangement joins TRBV7-9 to TRBJ2-7; 8 nucleotides match TRBD2. The CDR3 has 14 amino acids. Trimming cost V 5 bases and J 7 bases; bases outside gene matches: 10. The germline gives CDR1 SEHNR, CDR2 FQNEAQ (reference sequence). CDR3 residues: CASSPSGSGAEQYF. The CDR3 DNA sequence: TGTGCCAGCAGCCCGAGCGGGAGTGGGGCTGAGCAGTACTTC.

This clonotype has a count of ten or more. This chain uses TRBV4-3 with TRBJ2-1, with D possibly TRBD1 on 6 matching bases. The germline V gene encodes CDR1 LGHNA and CDR2 YSLEER. V shed 4 bases and J shed 8 bases, with 18 bases lying between them. This CDR3 spans 15 amino acids. CDR3 loop: CASSRIPKQGDEQFF. The CDR3 nucleotides are TGCGCCAGCAGCCGTATCCCCAAACAGGGCGATGAGCAGTTCTTC.

The table lists this clonotype with a few counts. The genes are TRBV6-2 or TRBV6-3 and TRBJ1-2, with 7 bases that match TRBD1. With V trimmed by 6 bases and J by 6 bases, 10 bases remained unmatched. Per the germline V gene, CDR1 is MNHEY and CDR2 is SVGEGT. The CDR3 runs 14 residues. CDR3 protein: CASSRDRAPNGYTF. The CDR3 DNA sequence: TGTGCCAGCAGCCGAGACAGGGCCCCTAATGGCTACACCTTC.

This clonotype was observed many times. V gene TRBV7-9 combines with J gene TRBJ2-5; 7 bases map to TRBD2. The CDR3 totals 15 residues. Germline CDR1 SEHNR, CDR2 FQNEAQ (reference sequence). Trimming removed 8 bases from V and 4 bases from J; junction bases left unmatched: 13. Here the CDR3 reads CASYLAGGSGETQYF. CDR3 DNA: TGTGCCAGCTATCTGGCCGGCGGGAGTGGAGAGACCCAGTACTTC.

This clonotype was found a few times. The chain joins TRBV7-9 to TRBJ2-1; D is possibly TRBD2 (7 bases). Germline CDR1 reads SEHNR; CDR2 reads FQNEAQ (reference sequence). The V end lost 10 bases, the J end lost 4 bases, and 17 bases lay between the germline ends. The CDR3 extends over 14 amino acids. CDR3 sequence reads: CATRKRDTYNEQFF. In DNA form, the CDR3 reads TGTGCCACCAGAAAGCGGGACACTTACAATGAGCAGTTCTTC.

V is TRBV6-1 and J is TRBJ2-7; 8 bases line up with TRBD1. The V and J ends lost 6 bases and 3 bases, in that order; junction bases with no gene match: 7. CDR1 MNHNS and CDR2 SASEGT come from the germline V gene. The CDR3 is 14 residues long. CDR3 sequence: CASRAGQGRYEQYV. As DNA, the CDR3 is TGTGCCAGCAGGGCTGGACAGGGTCGCTACGAGCAGTACGTC.

This clonotype came up many times. The rearrangement joins TRBV6-2 or TRBV6-3 to TRBJ2-1; possibly TRBD1 for D (5 bases). This CDR3 spans 16 amino acids. Germline V gives CDR1 MNHEY, CDR2 SVGEGT. V was clipped by 0 bases and J by 1 base, with 10 bases between them. CDR3 DNA: TGTGCCAGCAGTTACTCGAATGGACAATCCTACAATGAGCAGTTCTTC. Encoded protein: CASSYSNGQSYNEQFF.

The V gene is TRBV3-1, the J gene TRBJ1-2; 7 bases are a match to TRBD1. Per germline, CDR1 LGHDT and CDR2 YNNKEL (reference sequence). The CDR3 is made up of 15 amino acids. The trim removed 3 bases at V and 6 bases at J, leaving 10 bases unmatched. The CDR3 nucleotides are TGTGCCAGCAGCCATTCGCACAGGGGCGTTGATGGCTACACCTTC. This sequence encodes CASSHSHRGVDGYTF.

This clonotype was counted only a few times. The chain is built from TRBV6-5 and TRBJ2-5; possibly TRBD1 or TRBD2 for D (5 bases each). The CDR3 consists of 15 residues. Trimming took 0 bases from V and 5 from J, leaving 13 bases between them. Germline CDR1 and CDR2: MNHEY and SVGAGI. The CDR3 coding sequence is TGTGCCAGCAGTTACTCGGACGGGGCTCCCGAGACCCAGTACTTC. This gives the protein CASSYSDGAPETQYF.

This clonotype was counted at least ten times. V is TRBV24-1 and J is TRBJ2-4; no clear D gene. V lost 9 bases, J lost 0 bases, and 2 bases lay in between. The germline V gene encodes CDR1 KGHDR and CDR2 SFDVKD. The CDR3 spans 11 residues. In nucleotides, the CDR3 is TGTGCCACCTCAGCCAAAAACATTCAGTACTTC. Translated, it gives CATSAKNIQYF.